The source of this T cell receptor beta chain is a study of T-cell reconstitution after alpha-beta-depleted transplantation in children. General study points: Reportedly, only several hundred clones from non-depleted graft cells drove alpha-beta T-cell counts at about two months. Some patients owed their high day-60 TCRbeta diversity to surviving recipient T cells and thymic progenitors. One year after transplant, T-cell counts and diversity came mostly from newly produced T cells.

Preparing the TCRbeta library involved the use of unique molecular identifiers. TCRdb re-analysed the PCR reads in MiXCR, keeping a single row per CDR3 protein. The top ten clones hold approximately 5% of a sample with approximately 800,000 distinct CDR3 sequences, approximately 15% of them seen once. The V segment lost 0 bases and the J segment 0 bases; nucleotides outside the gene matches: 17. The CDR3 totals 20 residues. Germline V gene data show CDR1 as SGHNT and CDR2 as YYREEE (reference sequence). Only a few counts were recorded for this clonotype. Its antigen is not known. The chain joins TRBV5-4 to TRBJ2-7; TRBD2 matches 8 bases. The TCR comes from a male patient aged 10-17 years who had a stem cell transplant for acute lymphoblastic leukemia, so the T cells may come from the graft donor. Sequenced here: PBMCs, mostly from graft donor cells, sampled 360 days after TCRalphabeta/CD19-depleted stem cell transplant. This chain's CDR3 is CASSLGPSGTSTHYSYEQYF. Here the CDR3 DNA reads TGTGCCAGCAGCTTGGGCCCATCCGGGACTAGTACCCACTACTCCTACGAGCAGTACTTC.